These T cell receptor beta chains were read from a single sample in a study of T cell repertoires in cytomegalovirus infection. MiXCR was run by TCRdb on the reads, yielding one entry per CDR3 protein. The data show around 450,000 distinct CDR3 sequences, with 30% to 40% seen just once and roughly 15% held by the top ten. The sequencing input was PBMCs. Receptors originate from a human donor in good health (CMV status not recorded). Some clones in this sample may be carry-over from other donors' samples. The CDR3 runs from the conserved cysteine through the conserved F or W. The D gene is left open where the match is weak. The size of a clone is reported for some rows only, either as once, few or many, or as a class for expanded clones.

abundance,d_gene,j_gene,v_gene,CDR3nt,CDR3aa
few,NA,TRBJ1-1,TRBV6-5,TGTGCCAGCACCTCAATCCGGGGGGGTTCGGTCACTGAAGCTTTCTTT,CASTSIRGGSVTEAFF
few,NA,TRBJ1-1,TRBV5-6,TGTGCCAGCAGCATAGACAGAGATATGAACACTGAAGCTTTCTTT,CASSIDRDMNTEAFF
once,TRBD2,TRBJ2-3,TRBV15,TGTGCCACCAGCAGAGATGGGCTAGCGGGGGGCACAGAGACGCAGTATTTT,CATSRDGLAGGTETQYF
NA,NA,TRBJ1-5,TRBV4-1,TGTGCCAGCAGCCAAGAGAACTTAGGTAATCAGCCCCAGCATTTT,CASSQENLGNQPQHF
NA,NA,TRBJ2-3,TRBV7-2,TGTGCCAGCAGCATACAGAACTGGGATACGCAGTATTTT,CASSIQNWDTQYF
many,TRBD1,TRBJ1-1,TRBV7-2,TGTGCCAGCAGCCCGACCTACGGACAGGGTGAGACTGAAGCTTTCTTT,CASSPTYGQGETEAFF
few,NA,TRBJ1-3,TRBV7-6,TGTGCCAGCAGCTTAGATTGGCCAGGGTCTGGAAACACCATATATTTT,CASSLDWPGSGNTIYF
many,NA,TRBJ1-6,TRBV7-8,TGTGCCAGCAGCTTATTGCAGGGGAATTCACCCCTCCACTTT,CASSLLQGNSPLHF
many,NA,TRBJ2-7,TRBV7-9,TGTGCCAGCAGCTTAAACCCCCGGGGGTCCTACGAGCAGTACTTC,CASSLNPRGSYEQYF
NA,NA,TRBJ2-7,TRBV4-1,TGCGCCAGCAGCCAAGGGGGCTTCGTGGAGCAGTACTTC,CASSQGGFVEQYF
few,NA,TRBJ1-1,TRBV27,TGTGCCAGCAGTCTCCTCGCGACAGGAAGCGGCACTGAAGCTTTCTTT,CASSLLATGSGTEAFF
NA,NA,TRBJ2-7,TRBV6-5,TGTGCCAGCAGTTACTCGATCCTGTCCTACGAGCAGTACTTC,CASSYSILSYEQYF
once,NA,TRBJ2-3,TRBV7-6,TGTGCCAGCAGCACATATACCGGGATTGTATCTAGCACAGATACGCAGTATTTT,CASSTYTGIVSSTDTQYF
NA,NA,TRBJ2-1,TRBV2,TGTGCCAGCATTTCCGCGGGGCGGGATGAGCAGTTCTTC,CASISAGRDEQFF
NA,NA,TRBJ1-3,TRBV12-3/TRBV12-4,TGTGCCAGCAGTTCCAACCTTAGGGGGGTGCGGGGCTCTGGAAACACCATATATTTT,CASSSNLRGVRGSGNTIYF
NA,NA,TRBJ2-7,TRBV5-1,TGCGCCAGCAGCTTAGGAACGGCTGACATAGCCTACGAGCAGTACTTC,CASSLGTADIAYEQYF
many,TRBD1,TRBJ1-2,TRBV12-3/TRBV12-4,TGTGCCACAAACGATGGGACAGGCCTTTCGGGCTACACCTTC,CATNDGTGLSGYTF
NA,TRBD2,TRBJ2-1,TRBV15,TGTGCCACCAGCAGAGCTAAGCGGGGGGCCTCCTACAATGAGCAGTTCTTC,CATSRAKRGASYNEQFF